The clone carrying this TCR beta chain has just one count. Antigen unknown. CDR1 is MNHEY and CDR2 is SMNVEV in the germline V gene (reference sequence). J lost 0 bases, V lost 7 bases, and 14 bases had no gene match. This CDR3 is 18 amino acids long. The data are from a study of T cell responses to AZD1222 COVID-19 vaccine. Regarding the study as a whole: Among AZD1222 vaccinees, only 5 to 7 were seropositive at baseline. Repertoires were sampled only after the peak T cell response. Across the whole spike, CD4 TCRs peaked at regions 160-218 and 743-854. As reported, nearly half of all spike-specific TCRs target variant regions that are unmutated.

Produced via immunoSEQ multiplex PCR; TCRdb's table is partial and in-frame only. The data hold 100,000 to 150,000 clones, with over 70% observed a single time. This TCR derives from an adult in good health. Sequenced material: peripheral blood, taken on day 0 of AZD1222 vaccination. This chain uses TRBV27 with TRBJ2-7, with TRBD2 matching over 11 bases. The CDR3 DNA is TGTGCCAGCATCCGACAGCCCCCGGGACTAGCGGACTCCTACGAGCAGTACTTC. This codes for CASIRQPPGLADSYEQYF.